Presented here are 28 T cell receptor beta chains from one specimen sequenced in a study of blood T cell repertoires in COVID-19. The assay was immunoSEQ multiplex PCR, and TCRdb's table has in-frame clones only and misses some. The sample contains about 380,000 clones, around nine tenths of which appear only once. Sample: PBMCs or T cells enriched from blood (not recorded which). The receptors originated from a woman aged 18-29 years who had recovered from COVID-19.

This clone was found once. The rearrangement uses TRBV9 and TRBJ1-1; the D gene is possibly TRBD1 (5 bases). CDR3 length: 14 amino acids. Trimming stripped 0 bases from V and 3 bases from J, with 9 bases between. Germline loops: CDR1 SGDLS, CDR2 YYNGEE. The CDR3 sequence: CASSVGGADTEAFF. CDR3 in DNA: TGTGCCAGCAGCGTAGGTGGGGCTGACACTGAAGCTTTCTTT.

In this sample, this clone turned up once. V gene TRBV7-9 combines with J gene TRBJ1-2; the D gene is possibly TRBD1 (6 bases). V lost 0 bases and J lost 6, with 17 bases in between. The CDR3 totals 16 residues. Germline V gene lookup returns CDR1 SEHNR and CDR2 FQNEAQ (reference sequence). The CDR3 DNA reads TGTGCCAGCAGCTTAGCTGGTGGGGCAGGGGTAGATGGCTACACCTTC. Amino acid sequence: CASSLAGGAGVDGYTF.

This clone came up once. The chain recombines TRBV19 with TRBJ2-3, with D perhaps matching TRBD1 (6 bases). The V gene's germline CDR1 is LNHDA and CDR2 SQIVND (reference sequence). V was pared by 7 bases and J by 3 bases, with 14 bases between. The CDR3 is made up of 14 amino acids. Written as DNA, the CDR3 is TGTGCCAGTACTACAAGGGACACTACAGATACGCAGTATTTT. Encoded protein: CASTTRDTTDTQYF. The full variable domain, its missing parts supplied by reference TRBV19 and TRBJ2-3, is DGGITQSPKYLFRKEGQNVTLSCEQNLNHDAMYWYRQDPGQGLRLIYYSQIVNDFQKGDIAEGYSVSREKKESFPLTVTSAQKNPTAFYLCASTTRDTTDTQYFGPGTRLTVL.

J is TRBJ1-6 and V is TRBV2; the D is unclear. Germline CDR1 SNHLY, CDR2 FYNNEI. The CDR3 totals 14 residues. Between the trimmed V and J ends, which lost 4 bases and 10 bases, there was a span of 14 bases. The CDR3 spells CASSVGRNGSPLHF. CDR3 nucleotide sequence: TGTGCCAGCAGTGTTGGGAGGAATGGGTCACCCCTCCACTTT.

The gene calls are TRBV2 and TRBJ2-5, with TRBD2 as a possible D gene (6 bases). From germline, CDR1 is SNHLY and CDR2 FYNNEI. This CDR3 is built from 13 residues. The V end lost 3 bases, the J end lost 4 bases, and 9 bases lay between the germline ends. CDR3 amino acids: CASSDRGGETQYF. CDR3 bases: TGTGCCAGCAGTGACCGGGGAGGAGAGACCCAGTACTTC. Together with reference TRBV2 and TRBJ2-5, the CDR3 gives the full variable domain: EPEVTQTPSHQVTQMGQEVILRCVPISNHLYFYWYRQILGQKVEFLVSFYNNEISEKSEIFDDQFSVERPDGSNFTLKIRSTKLEDSAMYFCASSDRGGETQYFGPGTRLLVL.

J is TRBJ2-1 and V is TRBV7-3; 9 bases fit TRBD1. The CDR3 runs 16 residues. Per germline, CDR1 SGHTA and CDR2 FQGTGA. After removal of 1 base from V and 4 bases from J, the junction contained 5 bases not matched to a gene. The CDR3 is CASSLKTGQGYNEQFF. The CDR3 DNA is TGTGCCAGCAGCTTAAAGACAGGACAGGGGTACAATGAGCAGTTCTTC.

The chain combines TRBV7-3 with TRBJ1-1, with 8 bases matching TRBD1. With V trimmed by 5 bases and J by 3 bases, 8 bases remained unmatched. Germline V gene lookup returns CDR1 SGHTA and CDR2 FQGTGA. The CDR3 totals 15 residues. The CDR3 loop is CASSQTGEGYTEAFF. CDR3 nucleotides: TGTGCCAGCAGCCAGACAGGGGAAGGGTACACTGAAGCTTTCTTT.

The genes are TRBV9 and TRBJ2-3, with 11 bases lining up with TRBD2. The CDR3 has 17 amino acids. CDR1 is SGDLS, CDR2 YYNGEE, per germline. After removal of 3 bases from V and 0 bases from J, the junction contained 6 bases not matched to a gene. CDR3 sequence reads: CASSGSGGGYSTDTQYF. The CDR3, as DNA: TGTGCCAGCAGCGGTAGCGGGGGGGGCTATAGCACAGATACGCAGTATTTT. The variable domain in full, with the rest retrieved from reference TRBV9 and TRBJ2-3, is DSGVTQTPKHLITATGQRVTLRCSPRSGDLSVYWYQQSLDQGLQFLIQYYNGEERAKGNILERFSAQQFPDLHSELNLSSLELGDSALYFCASSGSGGGYSTDTQYFGPGTRLTVL.

As DNA, the CDR3 is TGTGCCAGCAGCTTTGGAGGGGTAGGCAATCAGCCCCAGCATTTT. Its protein is CASSFGGVGNQPQHF. The chain is built from TRBV5-8 and TRBJ1-5, with D perhaps matching TRBD1 (5 bases). Germline V gene sequence: CDR1 SGHTS, CDR2 YDEGEE. The CDR3 runs to 15 residues. Deletions cut 2 bases from V and 2 bases from J, with 11 bases between.

This rearrangement joins TRBV11-3 to TRBJ2-6; D unresolved. Germline V gene data show CDR1 as SGHNT and CDR2 as YENEEA. The CDR3 has 13 amino acids. Trimming stripped 4 bases from V and 2 bases from J, with 3 bases between. The CDR3 bases are TGTGCCAGCAGCTCGGCTGGGGCCAACGTCCTGACTTTC. Translation gives CASSSAGANVLTF.

This chain links TRBV29-1 with TRBJ1-2; D is unresolved. CDR1 and CDR2 from the germline V gene are SQVTM and ANQGSEA. The CDR3 has 12 residues. Trimming removed 6 bases from V and 6 bases from J, with 14 bases in between. The CDR3 loop reads CSVPDGGDGYTF. CDR3 nucleotide sequence: TGCAGCGTCCCCGATGGCGGTGATGGCTACACCTTC.

The chain recombines TRBV9 with TRBJ1-3, with unresolved D. The CDR3 covers 18 residues. Looked up from germline, CDR1 is SGDLS and CDR2 is YYNGEE. The V and J ends lost 3 bases and 0 bases respectively, with 19 bases between them. The CDR3 reads CASSETTGSLNSGNTIYF. For the CDR3, the DNA is TGTGCCAGCAGCGAAACTACCGGGTCTTTAAACTCTGGAAACACCATATATTTT.

CDR3 in amino acids: CASSLGGPGQGNEQYF. The CDR3, as DNA: TGTGCCAGCAGCTTAGGGGGACCGGGACAGGGGAACGAGCAGTACTTC. The chain joins TRBV11-2 to TRBJ2-7; 10 nucleotides align to TRBD1. Germline V gene sequence: CDR1 SGHAT, CDR2 FQNNGV. The J segment lost 5 bases and the V segment lost 1 base, leaving 8 bases of the junction unmatched. The CDR3 runs 16 residues.

The rearrangement uses TRBV28 and TRBJ1-5; 7 positions match TRBD1. Per germline, CDR1 MDHEN and CDR2 SYDVKM. Unmatched junction bases numbered 4, after V lost 2 bases and J lost 0 bases. This CDR3 is built from 16 residues. CDR3 loop: CASSLETGNSNQPQHF. The CDR3 DNA reads TGTGCCAGCAGTTTAGAGACAGGGAATAGCAATCAGCCCCAGCATTTT.

Only a few counts were recorded for this clone. The V and J genes are TRBV5-1 and TRBJ1-1, with TRBD1 identical over 7 bases. Germline trimming cut 8 bases from V and 5 bases from J; bases unmatched to any gene: 9. In germline, CDR1 is SGHRS, CDR2 YFSETQ. The CDR3 has 13 amino acids. The CDR3 region is CASYGTAGTEAFF. The CDR3 region has the DNA TGCGCCAGTTATGGGACAGCCGGGACTGAAGCTTTCTTT.

The CDR3 region has the DNA TGTGCCAGCAGTTGGGTACGGGACTATGGCTACACCTTC. It specifies CASSWVRDYGYTF. The chain carries TRBV6-5 and TRBJ1-2; no firm D call. Trimming removed 4 bases from V and 3 bases from J, with 9 bases in between. Looked up from germline, CDR1 is MNHEY and CDR2 is SVGAGI. The CDR3 extends over 13 amino acids.

This clone was picked up a small number of times. The genes are TRBV6-1 and TRBJ1-2; the D gene is possibly TRBD1 (5 bases). V was trimmed by 2 bases and J by 5 bases, leaving 9 bases between them. CDR1 and CDR2 (germline): MNHNS, SASEGT. CDR3 size: 13 residues. CDR3 nucleotide sequence: TGTGCCAGCAGTGAACGGGGGTCTTATGGCTACACCTTC. As protein: CASSERGSYGYTF.

This clone has a single count. The chain combines TRBV11-2 with TRBJ2-5; weak D call: TRBD2 (5 bases). CDR1 SGHAT and CDR2 FQNNGV come from the germline V gene. Trimming shortened V by 1 base and J by 5 bases, and 5 bases separated the two germline ends. This CDR3 comprises 12 residues. In DNA form, the CDR3 reads TGTGCCAGCAGCTTAGGGGAGGAGACCCAGTACTTC. Translation: CASSLGEETQYF.

The rearrangement joins TRBV7-9 to TRBJ2-1; 9 bases match TRBD2. Germline V gene lookup returns CDR1 SEHNR and CDR2 FQNEAQ (reference sequence). The length of the CDR3 is 16 residues. The V and J ends lost 5 bases and 8 bases, in that order; junction bases with no gene match: 13. As DNA, the CDR3 is TGTGCCAGCAGCGACCCCTTAGCGGGGGTCTCGGATGAGCAGTTCTTC. Translation: CASSDPLAGVSDEQFF. The full variable domain, with the rest looked up from reference TRBV7-9 and TRBJ2-1, is DTGVSQNPRHKITKRGQNVTFRCDPISEHNRLYWYRQTLGQGPEFLTYFQNEAQLEKSRLLSDRFSAERPKGSFSTLEIQRTEQGDSAMYLCASSDPLAGVSDEQFFGPGTRLTVL.

The chain has TRBV9 and TRBJ2-1; D gene ambiguous. This CDR3 has 15 amino acids. The germline gives CDR1 SGDLS, CDR2 YYNGEE. Trimming shortened V by 0 bases and J by 5 bases, and 12 bases separated the two germline ends. The CDR3: CASSVAPTGDNEQFF. Written as DNA, the CDR3 is TGTGCCAGCAGCGTAGCTCCGACTGGAGACAATGAGCAGTTCTTC.

V gene TRBV3-1 (or the pseudogene TRBV3-2) combines with J gene TRBJ2-1, with D perhaps TRBD1 (5 bases). The CDR3 extends over 15 amino acids. The germline CDR1 and CDR2 sequences are LGHDT and YNNKEL (reference sequence). V lost 4 bases to trimming and J lost 3 bases, with 13 bases between them. DNA for the CDR3: TGTGCCAGCAGCCGAAAGACAGAGATCTACAATGAGCAGTTCTTC. The encoded protein is CASSRKTEIYNEQFF.

V gene TRBV25-1 combines with J gene TRBJ1-1; weak D call: TRBD1 (5 bases). Germline V gene data show CDR1 as MGHDK and CDR2 as SYGVNS. The CDR3 covers 15 residues. V shed 6 bases and J shed 5 bases, with 19 bases lying between them. The CDR3 coding sequence is TGTGCCAGCAGACAAACGGGGGTTATGGAAACTGAAGCTTTCTTT. Protein: CASRQTGVMETEAFF.

The chain recombines TRBV5-4 with TRBJ2-3; 8 bases match TRBD1. CDR3 length equals 13 residues. Germline loops: CDR1 SGHNT, CDR2 YYREEE (reference sequence). The V gene end was trimmed by 5 bases and the J gene end by 5 bases; junction bases not matched to a gene: 4. The CDR3: CASSHGQGDTQYF. In DNA, the CDR3 is TGTGCCAGCAGTCACGGACAGGGAGATACGCAGTATTTT.

This chain joins TRBV2 and TRBJ1-1, with TRBD1 as a possible D gene (6 bases). V dropped 3 bases and J dropped 4 bases, with 12 bases sitting between them. Germline V CDR1 and CDR2: SNHLY, FYNNEI. The CDR3 is made up of 14 amino acids. The CDR3 DNA reads TGTGCCAGCAGTGAGTGGGGAGGGGGCACTGAAGCTTTCTTT. This sequence encodes CASSEWGGGTEAFF.

The count of this clone is one. This chain links TRBV28 with TRBJ2-5; no clear D. Looked up from germline, CDR1 is MDHEN and CDR2 is SYDVKM. The V end was cut by 2 bases, the J end by 3 bases, with 4 bases between. The CDR3 totals 12 residues. The CDR3 nucleotides read TGTGCCAGCAGTTTACAGAAAGAGACCCAGTACTTC. It yields the protein CASSLQKETQYF.

Comments on this clone: The same CDR3 also results from other DNA sequences found in this sample. The CDR3 spells CASSQGTGSGNTIYF. In DNA, the CDR3 is TGCGCCAGCAGCCAAGGGACAGGCTCTGGAAACACCATATATTTT. The chain links TRBV4-3 to TRBJ1-3; TRBD1 matches at 7 bases. Looked up from germline, CDR1 is LGHNA and CDR2 is YSLEER. V gave up 1 base and J gave up 0 bases; unmatched junction bases: 0. This CDR3 has 15 amino acids.

This clone is a singleton in its sample. The V gene is TRBV10-2, the J gene TRBJ2-5, with 8 positions matching TRBD2. The CDR3 contains 12 residues. Germline loops: CDR1 WSHSY, CDR2 SAAADI. Trimming at V came to 4 bases and at J to 9 bases, leaving 4 bases not matched to a gene. This chain's CDR3 is CASSAGGAAQYF. The CDR3 DNA is TGCGCCAGCAGTGCCGGGGGGGCGGCCCAGTACTTC.

This chain links TRBV9 with TRBJ2-2; 9 positions match TRBD2. V shed 3 bases and J 0 bases; nucleotides not matched to a gene: 12. Germline lookup yields CDR1 SGDLS and CDR2 YYNGEE. The CDR3 is 19 residues long. CDR3 coding DNA: TGTGCCAGCAGCGCTCGCAGCTTTAGCGGGGGTCCGAACACCGGGGAGCTGTTTTTT. This codes for CASSARSFSGGPNTGELFF.